The 30 T cell receptor beta chains given below trace back to one sample, sequenced in a study of control samples from healthy donors and cancer patients. TCRdb's copy holds only in-frame clones and misses some; the assay was immunoSEQ multiplex PCR. The sample consists of 80,000 or so clones, roughly 92% of them appearing once. Sequences were obtained from blood. Receptor source: a woman aged 55 to 70 in good health.

V is TRBV10-3 and J is TRBJ1-5, with 8 bases that match TRBD1. Per the germline V gene, CDR1 is ENHRY and CDR2 is SYGVKD. The trim removed 6 bases at V and 7 bases at J, leaving 11 bases unmatched. This CDR3 comprises 15 residues. CDR3 DNA: TGTGCCATCAGCGGACAGGGAATGGGGGACCAGCCCCAGCATTTT. Protein product: CAISGQGMGDQPQHF.

The chain employs TRBV28 and TRBJ1-2, with D hard to call. The length of the CDR3 is 17 residues. Germline V gene lookup returns CDR1 MDHEN and CDR2 SYDVKM. Trimming pared 6 bases from V and 4 bases from J, leaving 24 bases between. The DNA for the CDR3 is TGTGCCAGCAGCCCTTCCTCCGGGCAAGTTTGGGCCTATGGCTACACCTTC. This translates into CASSPSSGQVWAYGYTF.

The V call is TRBV6-7, the J call TRBJ1-3; tentatively, D is TRBD1 (5 bases). TRBV6-7 is annotated as an ORF whose role is uncertain. Trimming removed 2 bases from V and 0 bases from J, with 14 bases in between. This CDR3 has 17 amino acids. As DNA, the CDR3 is TGTGCCAGCAGTTACCCCTCGCAGGGTAGCTCTGGAAACACCATATATTTT. Its translation: CASSYPSQGSSGNTIYF.

CDR3 protein: CAWGRGDTQYF. The CDR3 DNA follows: TGTGCCTGGGGTAGGGGGGATACGCAGTATTTT. The V call is TRBV30, the J call TRBJ2-3, with a tentative D call TRBD1 (6 bases). The germline gives CDR1 GTSNPN, CDR2 SVGIG (reference sequence). V lost 5 bases, J lost 6 bases, and 9 bases lay in between. CDR3 length equals 11 residues.

The V gene is TRBV23-1, the J gene TRBJ1-1; TRBD1 is a possible D gene (5 bases). TRBV23-1 is marked as an open reading frame, function uncertain. The CDR3 is made up of 16 amino acids. V lost 3 bases to trimming and J lost 0 bases, with 14 bases between them. The CDR3 protein is CASSHCLGRLNTEAFF. CDR3 in DNA: TGCGCCAGCAGTCATTGCCTGGGACGGTTGAACACTGAAGCTTTCTTT.

The CDR3 nucleotides read TGTGCCAGCAGACCGGGACAGTCTAATCAGCCCCAGCATTTT. This codes for CASRPGQSNQPQHF. The chain employs TRBV27 and TRBJ1-5; 7 bases fit TRBD1. This CDR3 has 14 amino acids. Germline V CDR1 and CDR2: MNHEY, SMNVEV (reference sequence). V lost 6 bases and J lost 4; bases outside the gene matches: 6.

Points on this clone: Different DNA sequences within this sample yield the same CDR3. The chain uses TRBV3-1 (or the pseudogene TRBV3-2) and TRBJ1-5, with 7 nucleotides matching TRBD1. CDR1 LGHDT and CDR2 YNNKEL come from the germline V gene (reference sequence). After removal of 4 bases from V and 5 bases from J, the junction contained 5 bases not matched to a gene. This CDR3 has 14 amino acids. The CDR3 DNA reads TGTGCCAGCAGCCTGACAGGGAGCGATCAGCCCCAGCATTTT. It encodes CASSLTGSDQPQHF.

A few counts support this clone. The chain carries TRBV7-2 and TRBJ1-3, with D perhaps TRBD1 (5 bases). Germline CDR1 SGHTA, CDR2 FQGNSA. The CDR3 spans 16 residues. The V gene lost 5 bases and the J gene lost 0 bases, with 14 bases spanning the gap. The DNA of the CDR3 is TGTGCCAGCAGCCCGTGGGACCTTCGCTCTGGAAACACCATATATTTT. Residues: CASSPWDLRSGNTIYF.

The V gene is TRBV5-1, the J gene TRBJ2-3; TRBD1 is a possible D gene (5 bases). The germline V and J ends were trimmed by 0 bases and 4 bases, with 9 bases remaining between them. This CDR3 contains 14 residues. CDR1 and CDR2 from the germline V gene are SGHRS and YFSETQ. The CDR3 sequence: CASSLGQFADTQYF. The CDR3 coding sequence is TGCGCCAGCAGCTTGGGACAGTTCGCAGATACGCAGTATTTT.

The V gene is TRBV21-1, the J gene TRBJ1-1; the tabulated D call, TRBD1, remains unverified against the DNA. TRBV21-1 is marked as a pseudogene. This CDR3 is 13 amino acids long. For the CDR3, the DNA is TGTGCCAGCAGGAAAACCAGGGACACTGAAGCTTTCTTT. Translation: CASRKTRDTEAFF.

CDR3 bases: TGTGCCAGCAAAAATACGGCTAACTATGGCTACACCTTC. Translated: CASKNTANYGYTF. The rearrangement joins TRBV28 to TRBJ1-2; D remains ambiguous. CDR1 and CDR2 (germline): MDHEN, SYDVKM. The CDR3 extends over 13 amino acids. The V end lost 7 bases, the J end lost 0 bases, and 9 bases lay between the germline ends.

The CDR3 is CASSPRAGAYEQYF. The CDR3 DNA reads TGTGCCAGCAGCCCTCGGGCGGGAGCCTACGAGCAGTACTTC. The V and J genes are TRBV7-2 and TRBJ2-7, with 7 bases fitting TRBD2. Germline CDR1 and CDR2: SGHTA and FQGNSA. Trimming removed 5 bases from V and 2 bases from J; junction bases left unmatched: 6. The CDR3 is 14 residues long.

The V and J genes are TRBV6-5 and TRBJ2-3; D is undetermined. The germline gives CDR1 MNHEY, CDR2 SVGAGI. V was pared by 6 bases and J by 1 base, with 14 bases between. The CDR3 consists of 15 residues. CDR3 region: CASSLGSSGTDTQYF. CDR3 sequence (DNA): TGTGCCAGCAGCCTGGGATCCTCCGGCACAGATACGCAGTATTTT.

The rearrangement links TRBV3-1 (or the pseudogene TRBV3-2) to TRBJ2-3; D tentatively reads TRBD1 or TRBD2 (5 bases each). This CDR3 contains 16 residues. Trimming left V 2 bases short and J 8 bases short, with 20 bases between. CDR1 and CDR2 (germline): LGHDT, YNNKEL (reference sequence). CDR3 loop: CASSQLNAGAQSTQYF. For the CDR3, the DNA is TGTGCCAGCAGCCAACTAAACGCCGGGGCACAATCTACGCAGTATTTT.

V gene TRBV18 combines with J gene TRBJ1-2, with 10 positions matching TRBD1. The V gene's germline CDR1 is KGHSH and CDR2 LQKENI. The CDR3 loop spans 16 amino acids. V dropped 8 bases and J dropped 4; count of bases not matched to a gene: 13. This CDR3 is CASRSGTGAGSYGYTF. CDR3 coding DNA: TGTGCCAGCCGCTCCGGGACAGGGGCAGGAAGCTATGGCTACACCTTC. The full variable domain, rest sourced from reference TRBV18 and TRBJ1-2, is NAGVMQNPRHLVRRRGQEARLRCSPMKGHSHVYWYRQLPEEGLKFMVYLQKENIIDESGMPKERFSAEFPKEGPSILRIQQVVRGDSAAYFCASRSGTGAGSYGYTFGSGTRLTVV.

The chain carries TRBV19 and TRBJ2-7; D perhaps matches TRBD2 (6 bases). The germline gives CDR1 LNHDA, CDR2 SQIVND (reference sequence). V lost 10 bases, J lost 4 bases, and 23 bases lay in between. This CDR3 comprises 15 residues. The CDR3 DNA sequence: TGTGCCACTACCGCAAGGGAGGTAAGTGGATACGAGCAGTACTTC. As protein: CATTAREVSGYEQYF. Full variable domain (remainder filled in from reference TRBV19 and TRBJ2-7): DGGITQSPKYLFRKEGQNVTLSCEQNLNHDAMYWYRQDPGQGLRLIYYSQIVNDFQKGDIAEGYSVSREKKESFPLTVTSAQKNPTAFYLCATTAREVSGYEQYFGPGTRLTVT.

The rearrangement links TRBV7-9 to TRBJ1-2; 9 bases are shared with TRBD1. Unmatched junction bases numbered 4, after V lost 3 bases and J lost 2 bases. The CDR3 spans 15 residues. Per germline, CDR1 SEHNR and CDR2 FQNEAQ (reference sequence). CDR3 sequence: CASSFPGTGNYGYTF. CDR3 bases: TGTGCCAGCAGCTTTCCCGGGACAGGGAACTATGGCTACACCTTC.

V is TRBV28 and J is TRBJ1-2; 8 nucleotides match TRBD1. The trim removed 2 bases at V and 6 bases at J, leaving 5 bases unmatched. CDR3 length equals 14 residues. The germline gives CDR1 MDHEN, CDR2 SYDVKM. For the CDR3, the DNA is TGTGCCAGCAGTTTAAGCGACAGGGGCAATGGCTACACCTTC. This codes for CASSLSDRGNGYTF.

The V call is TRBV5-8, the J call TRBJ2-7; 7 nucleotides line up with TRBD1. CDR1 and CDR2 (germline): SGHTS, YDEGEE. The CDR3 totals 16 residues. Trimming took 1 base from V and 6 from J; bases not matched to a gene: 13. The CDR3 spells CASSLSFGQGVFEQYF. The CDR3 DNA follows: TGTGCCAGCAGCTTGAGTTTCGGGCAGGGGGTTTTCGAGCAGTACTTC.

Here the CDR3 DNA reads TGTGCCTGGAGTGTTACAGGGGAGGACTATGGCTACACCTTC. The encoded protein is CAWSVTGEDYGYTF. This chain joins TRBV30 and TRBJ1-2, with 7 bases lining up with TRBD1. The J segment lost 3 bases and the V segment lost 0 bases, leaving 4 bases of the junction unmatched. Germline V gene lookup returns CDR1 GTSNPN and CDR2 SVGIG (reference sequence). This CDR3 region has 14 residues.

This chain links TRBV19 with TRBJ1-5, with D perhaps TRBD1 (6 bases). This CDR3 has 17 residues. Germline CDR1 and CDR2: LNHDA and SQIVND (reference sequence). V lost 8 bases, J lost 1 base, and 21 bases lay in between. The CDR3 DNA reads TGTGCCAGTGGGGGCTTGACAGCCCTCGGGAGCAATCAGCCCCAGCATTTT. Amino acids: CASGGLTALGSNQPQHF.

The genes are TRBV2 and TRBJ1-5, with D possibly matching TRBD1 (5 bases). Germline loops: CDR1 SNHLY, CDR2 FYNNEI. V lost 1 base to trimming and J lost 9 bases, with 13 bases between them. The CDR3 covers 14 residues. In DNA, the CDR3 is TGTGCCAGCAGTGAAGTAAGGGGCGGCGGGCCCCAGCATTTT. Amino acid sequence: CASSEVRGGGPQHF. Drawing the rest from reference TRBV2 and TRBJ1-5, the complete variable domain is EPEVTQTPSHQVTQMGQEVILRCVPISNHLYFYWYRQILGQKVEFLVSFYNNEISEKSEIFDDQFSVERPDGSNFTLKIRSTKLEDSAMYFCASSEVRGGGPQHFGDGTRLSIL.

V and J are TRBV3-1 (or the pseudogene TRBV3-2) and TRBJ2-4, with 10 bases identical to TRBD2. The CDR3 is 22 amino acids. V was clipped by 4 bases and J by 0 bases; unmatched bases: 21. The germline CDR1 and CDR2 sequences are LGHDT and YNNKEL (reference sequence). The CDR3 is CASSRKRGPLAGELIAKNIQYF. The CDR3 region has the DNA TGTGCCAGCAGCCGCAAAAGAGGGCCCCTAGCGGGAGAATTAATAGCCAAAAACATTCAGTACTTC.

This chain links TRBV27 with TRBJ2-1; TRBD2 matches at 7 bases. Germline V gene data show CDR1 as MNHEY and CDR2 as SMNVEV (reference sequence). This CDR3 contains 13 residues. V was clipped by 6 bases and J by 7 bases; unmatched bases: 6. CDR3 amino acids: CASRTNSGNEQFF. CDR3 bases: TGTGCCAGCAGGACAAATAGCGGGAATGAGCAGTTCTTC.

This clone has only one observation. The CDR3 coding sequence is TGTGCCAGTAGTGCCTGGAGGGAGTTCTATGGCTACACCTTC. Amino acid sequence: CASSAWREFYGYTF. The rearrangement joins TRBV19 to TRBJ1-2; D is uncertain. This CDR3 has 14 residues. Deletions cut 5 bases from V and 4 bases from J, with 14 bases between. CDR1 and CDR2 from the germline V gene are LNHDA and SQIVND (reference sequence).

The chain is built from TRBV6-5 and TRBJ2-7, with D perhaps being TRBD1 or TRBD2 (5 bases each). Trimming shortened V by 10 bases and J by 5 bases, and 15 bases separated the two germline ends. The germline gives CDR1 MNHEY, CDR2 SVGAGI. This CDR3 has 12 residues. Here the CDR3 reads CATEGNANEQYF. The CDR3 DNA follows: TGTGCCACCGAGGGGAACGCCAACGAGCAGTACTTC.

The V call is TRBV24-1, the J call TRBJ1-4, with 8 bases that match TRBD1. CDR3 length equals 13 residues. The V gene's germline CDR1 is KGHDR and CDR2 SFDVKD. Losses at the gene ends were 9 bases for V and 8 bases for J; bases not matched to a gene: 7. As DNA, the CDR3 is TGTGCCACCTCCGGACAGGGAAGCGAAAAACTGTTTTTT. It translates to CATSGQGSEKLFF.

The DNA for the CDR3 is TGTGCCAGCAGCGTAGGGGGCGGGAGCAATGAGCAGTTCTTC. Translation: CASSVGGGSNEQFF. The rearrangement joins TRBV11-3 to TRBJ2-1; the D call may be TRBD1 or TRBD2 (7 bases each). Germline V gives CDR1 SGHNT, CDR2 YENEEA. The CDR3 totals 14 residues. The ends were cut back, 5 bases at V and 6 bases at J, with 14 bases in the middle.

The chain links TRBV7-2 to TRBJ1-5; D is undetermined. There are 15 residues in the CDR3. Trimming took off 1 base at V and 3 bases at J, with 10 bases between the two ends. The germline CDR1 and CDR2 sequences are SGHTA and FQGNSA. The CDR3 loop is CASSLGWQNNQPQHF. In DNA, the CDR3 is TGTGCCAGCAGCTTAGGCTGGCAGAACAATCAGCCCCAGCATTTT.

The chain is built from TRBV6-5 and TRBJ1-2; D call uncertain. The germline V gene has CDR1 MNHEY and CDR2 SVGAGI. The CDR3 runs 13 residues. Between the trimmed V and J ends, which lost 8 bases and 1 base, there was a span of 11 bases. CDR3 DNA: TGTGCCAGCGACCTTTGGGGTAACTATGGCTACACCTTC. It specifies CASDLWGNYGYTF.